The present entry profiles one T cell receptor (beta chain) with its context. It has no known antigen specificity. No clone much larger than this one lies a single base away; base qualities are absent. Library generation was performed with the immunoSEQ multiplex PCR assay. The original pipeline was this. A statistical classification framework was developed to diagnose cytomegalovirus status using the catalog of TCR beta chain sequences. Drawn from immuneACCESS, this table holds only the in-frame rearrangements with V and J called that TCRdb kept. Clones are partly lost; checked studies trace under half to an unresolved V gene and leave the rest unexplained. V and J calls and clone size are those listed in that table; D and trimming were worked out from the DNA. This sample is represented by 250,000 to 400,000 clones; around 90% of them were singletons. The top ten clones comprise 1% to 1.5% of the sample.

The germline V gene specifies SGDLS as CDR1 and YYNGEE as CDR2. V and J lose 0 bases and 5 bases, and a span of 9 bases separates them. Spanning cysteine to phenylalanine, the CDR3 consists of 13 amino acids. The sequence is cut down to CDR3 DNA, 39 bases in frame from base 1. The donors were included in the validation cohort of approximately 130 subjects, a group kept apart from the 666-subject first cohort. This record comes from a study of cytomegalovirus exposure and HLA in healthy donors (dated by TCRdb to 2016 to 2017). Looking at the study overall: The 650 to 750 repertoires of the first cohort and the 95 to 150 validation repertoires were produced on the same platform, according to a later analysis. The study was designed to test whether signatures of past pathogen exposure could be identified by cataloging public T cell receptors. Along with the roughly 610-subject first cohort, a separate validation cohort of over 90 different subjects was used. High-throughput TCR immunosequencing, statistical association of individual TCRs with disease status, and machine learning were combined to predict cytomegalovirus infection status.

Here is what the overall study found, with its caveats: Of the cluster scores, 85% to 95% were above 0 in a later analysis, which found that TCRs clustered in the first cohort also tended to co-occur in the 90 to 150 validation repertoires. Three of the identified cytomegalovirus-associated TCR beta chains were confirmed in vitro to be specific for cytomegalovirus antigens. The validation cohort had no HLA typing available for a later analysis, so co-occurrence within that cohort was assessed over all 120 or so repertoires. Most TCR sequences were seen in very few donors, while some public TCRs were found in many individuals. The study gave a list of about 150 TCR beta chains associated with cytomegalovirus. According to the authors, the approach could potentially be generalized to other disease states and immunological phenotypes. In both the original and validation cohorts, the classifier was reported to diagnose cytomegalovirus status with high specificity and sensitivity.

The rearranged segments are TRBV9 and TRBJ2-7; the D gene may be TRBD1 or TRBD2, since each aligns over 6 bases. The sequenced material came from PBMCs. This clonotype originated in a woman aged 30 to 39 in good health and CMV-seropositive. The DNA is as follows: TGTGCCAGCAGCGTAGCTGGGGGGCACGAGCAGTACTTC. The encoded protein is CASSVAGGHEQYF.